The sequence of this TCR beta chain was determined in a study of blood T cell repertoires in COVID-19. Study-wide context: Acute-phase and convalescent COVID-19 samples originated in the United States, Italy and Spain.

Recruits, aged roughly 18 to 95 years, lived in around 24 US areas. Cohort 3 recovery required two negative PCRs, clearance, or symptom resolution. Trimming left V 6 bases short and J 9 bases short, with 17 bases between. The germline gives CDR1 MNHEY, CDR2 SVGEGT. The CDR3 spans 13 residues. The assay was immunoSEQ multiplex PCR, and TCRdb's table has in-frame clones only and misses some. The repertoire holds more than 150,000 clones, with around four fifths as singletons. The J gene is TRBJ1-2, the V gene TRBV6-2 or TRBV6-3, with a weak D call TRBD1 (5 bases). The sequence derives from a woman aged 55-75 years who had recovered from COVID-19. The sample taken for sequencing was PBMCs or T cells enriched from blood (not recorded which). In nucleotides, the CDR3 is TGTGCCAGCAGCCTCGAGCGCGGGGCACGCTACACCTTC. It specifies CASSLERGARYTF.